This T cell receptor (beta chain) was recovered during a study of blood T cell repertoires in COVID-19. The overall study: Both acute and convalescent COVID-19 samples were obtained from the United States, Italy and Spain. PBMCs, B-cell-depleted T cells, or T cells provided the cDNA or gDNA that made up the material.

In the original processing: From reference gene primer amplification, estimates of nucleated cell counts were derived. The table came from immunoSEQ multiplex PCR; TCRdb's copy has only in-frame clones and leaves some out. The DNA was the basis for D and trimming; V, J and clone size are from that table. The sample records under 65,000 clones, 84% being singletons. V gave up 4 bases and J gave up 5 bases; unmatched junction bases: 4. The CDR3 length is 14 residues. Germline lookup yields CDR1 MNHEY and CDR2 SVGAGI. The rearrangement links TRBV6-5 to TRBJ2-1; TRBD1 agrees at 8 bases. This receptor was taken from an older woman with acute or convalescent COVID-19. Specimen: peripheral blood. Written as DNA, the CDR3 is TGTGCCAGCAGTTCCGGGACAGGACACAATGAGCAGTTCTTC. This encodes CASSSGTGHNEQFF.